These 30 T cell receptor beta chains came from one sample sequenced in a study of beta chain features in type 1 diabetes. Every isolated RNA sample was fully reverse transcribed, so sequencing captured expressed TCRB transcripts. Libraries were prepared by immunoSEQ multiplex PCR; TCRdb keeps only in-frame clonotypes and omits some of them. Of roughly 170,000 clones listed, about 12% are singletons. The source material was central memory CD4+ T cells from blood. The origin of the receptors is a woman younger than 30 in good health.

The gene calls are TRBV30 and TRBJ1-5, with 7 bases lining up with TRBD1. V trimming: 2 bases; J trimming: 6 bases; junction bases outside the gene matches: 4. The CDR3 runs 13 residues. The germline V gene encodes CDR1 GTSNPN and CDR2 SVGIG (reference sequence). The DNA for the CDR3 is TGTGCCTGGAGTAACAGGGGAACTCAGCCCCAGCATTTT. Protein sequence: CAWSNRGTQPQHF. The full variable domain, with the rest looked up from reference TRBV30 and TRBJ1-5, is SQTIHQWPATLVQPVGSPLSLECTVEGTSNPNLYWYRQAAGRGLQLLFYSVGIGQISSEVPQNLSASRPQDRQFILSSKKLLLSDSGFYLCAWSNRGTQPQHFGDGTRLSIL.

This clone was recorded at least ten times. This chain joins TRBV18 and TRBJ1-1; 7 positions match TRBD1. From germline, CDR1 is KGHSH and CDR2 LQKENI. This CDR3 has 15 amino acids. V gave up 4 bases and J gave up 1 base; unmatched junction bases: 6. The CDR3 spells CASSHSTGANTEAFF. The CDR3 DNA reads TGTGCCAGCTCACACTCAACAGGGGCGAACACTGAAGCTTTCTTT.

The sample holds a few counts of this clone. The chain recombines TRBV18 with TRBJ1-2, with 7 bases fitting TRBD1. The CDR3 is made up of 18 amino acids. J lost 4 bases, V lost 3 bases, and 17 bases had no gene match. Germline CDR1 and CDR2: KGHSH and LQKENI. The CDR3 DNA reads TGTGCCAGCTCACCTTACCCCGGGACAGATTACGACAGCTATGGCTACACCTTC. Its translation is CASSPYPGTDYDSYGYTF.

The sample holds a few counts of this clone. The genes are TRBV5-4 and TRBJ2-1; TRBD2 agrees at 9 bases. This CDR3 is built from 15 residues. Germline trimming cut 1 base from V and 5 bases from J; bases unmatched to any gene: 4. Germline assignment: CDR1 SGHNT and CDR2 YYREEE (reference sequence). The CDR3 spells CASSLKGGRDNEQFF. CDR3 in DNA: TGTGCCAGCAGCTTGAAGGGCGGGAGGGACAATGAGCAGTTCTTC.

This clone was counted only a few times. This chain uses TRBV11-2 with TRBJ2-7; no clear D gene. The CDR3 is 12 amino acids. Looked up from germline, CDR1 is SGHAT and CDR2 is FQNNGV. Trimming took off 5 bases at V and 4 bases at J, with 9 bases between the two ends. CDR3 protein: CASSQWRYEQYF. The CDR3 region has the DNA TGTGCCAGCAGCCAATGGCGGTACGAGCAGTACTTC.

The chain links TRBV14 to TRBJ2-7; possibly TRBD1 for D (6 bases). V dropped 3 bases and J dropped 6 bases, with 18 bases sitting between them. This CDR3 is built from 15 residues. Per germline, CDR1 SGHDN and CDR2 FVKESK. CDR3 loop: CASSHLRQGYSEQYF. As DNA, the CDR3 is TGTGCCAGCAGCCACCTGCGGCAGGGGTACAGCGAGCAGTACTTC.

The chain employs TRBV6-6 and TRBJ2-7, with TRBD1 matching 9 bases. With 9 bases clipped from V and 5 bases from J, the junction kept 8 bases outside the gene matches. This CDR3 contains 13 residues. Germline CDR1 is MNHNY and CDR2 is SVGAGI (reference sequence). This CDR3 is CASDRTGVHEQYF. The CDR3, as DNA: TGTGCCAGTGACAGGACAGGGGTCCACGAGCAGTACTTC.

In this sample, this clone turned up a few times. This chain connects TRBV29-1 to TRBJ1-1, with a tentative D call TRBD1 (6 bases). V lost 7 bases to trimming and J lost 2 bases, with 11 bases between them. Germline CDR1 and CDR2: SQVTM and ANQGSEA. CDR3 length: 12 residues. CDR3 coding DNA: TGCAGCGGCGGACAGACAAACACTGAAGCTTTCTTT. Protein sequence: CSGGQTNTEAFF. Based on the CDR3 plus reference TRBV29-1 and TRBJ1-1, the full variable domain is SAVISQKPSRDICQRGTSLTIQCQVDSQVTMMFWYRQQPGQSLTLIATANQGSEATYESGFVIDKFPISRPNLTFSTLTVSNMSPEDSSIYLCSGGQTNTEAFFGQGTRLTVV.

This clone was seen more than once but under ten times. V and J are TRBV2 and TRBJ2-7; D ambiguous. The CDR3 is 12 amino acids. Germline lookup yields CDR1 SNHLY and CDR2 FYNNEI. V lost 7 bases and J lost 1, with 8 bases in between. The CDR3 sequence: CASTGRSYEQYF. In DNA form, the CDR3 reads TGTGCCAGCACAGGCCGTTCCTACGAGCAGTACTTC.

In this sample, this clone turned up a few times. The rearrangement uses TRBV18 and TRBJ2-2, with D possibly being TRBD2 (6 bases). Germline loops: CDR1 KGHSH, CDR2 LQKENI. CDR3 size: 16 residues. The V gene lost 3 bases and the J gene lost 3 bases, with 14 bases spanning the gap. The CDR3 bases are TGTGCCAGCTCACCCCAAGCGAGGAGGGACACCGGGGAGCTGTTTTTT. This sequence encodes CASSPQARRDTGELFF.

This clone was observed a handful of times. The chain uses TRBV7-2 and TRBJ2-7; 14 bases line up with TRBD2. Looked up from germline, CDR1 is SGHTA and CDR2 is FQGNSA. V dropped 5 bases and J dropped 6; count of bases not matched to a gene: 9. This CDR3 has 16 residues. CDR3 bases: TGTGCCAGCAGCCCGGGACTAGCGGGAGTATTCCCCGAGCAGTACTTC. Protein: CASSPGLAGVFPEQYF. Together with reference TRBV7-2 and TRBJ2-7, the CDR3 gives the full variable domain: GAGVSQSPSNKVTEKGKDVELRCDPISGHTALYWYRQSLGQGLEFLIYFQGNSAPDKSGLPSDRFSAERTGGSVSTLTIQRTQQEDSAVYLCASSPGLAGVFPEQYFGPGTRLTVT.

This clone was observed a handful of times. The CDR3 region is CASSPTLSGTRYNEQFF. In DNA, the CDR3 is TGTGCCAGCAGCCCCACACTATCCGGGACAAGGTACAATGAGCAGTTCTTC. V usage is TRBV4-2 and J usage is TRBJ2-1; perhaps TRBD1 as D (6 bases). This CDR3 contains 17 residues. From germline, CDR1 is LGHNA and CDR2 YNFKEQ. The V gene lost 4 bases and the J gene lost 4 bases, with 20 bases spanning the gap.

V usage is TRBV6-5 and J usage is TRBJ1-1; the D gene is possibly TRBD1 (6 bases). The V end was cut by 8 bases, the J end by 3 bases, with 19 bases between. The CDR3 has 15 amino acids. CDR1 is MNHEY and CDR2 is SVGAGI in the germline V gene. CDR3 DNA sequence: TGTGCCAGCCGTGCGCAGGGGAATATGGACACTGAAGCTTTCTTT. This translates into CASRAQGNMDTEAFF.

The chain recombines TRBV7-9 with TRBJ1-1, with D perhaps matching TRBD1 (6 bases). V lost 5 bases to trimming and J lost 3 bases, with 16 bases between them. The CDR3 extends over 15 amino acids. Germline V CDR1 and CDR2: SEHNR, FQNEAQ (reference sequence). This CDR3 is CASSQGGGADTEAFF. The DNA of the CDR3 is TGTGCCAGCAGCCAGGGTGGGGGGGCTGACACTGAAGCTTTCTTT.

This clone was seen more than once but under ten times. The genes are TRBV28 and TRBJ1-5; D not certain. This CDR3 contains 17 residues. From germline, CDR1 is MDHEN and CDR2 SYDVKM. Trimming took off 2 bases at V and 4 bases at J, with 18 bases between the two ends. The CDR3 protein is CASSLGYSGFANQPQHF. For the CDR3, the DNA is TGTGCCAGCAGTTTAGGATATTCAGGATTTGCAAATCAGCCCCAGCATTTT.

This clone was detected only a few times. The chain recombines TRBV9 with TRBJ2-5, with D hard to call. This CDR3 region has 15 residues. Germline V gives CDR1 SGDLS, CDR2 YYNGEE. V was trimmed by 0 bases and J by 2 bases, leaving 11 bases between them. The CDR3 loop is CASSVGWAGQETQYF. Here the CDR3 DNA reads TGTGCCAGCAGCGTAGGGTGGGCAGGTCAAGAGACCCAGTACTTC.

The chain joins TRBV25-1 to TRBJ2-2; D gene unclear. The CDR3 extends over 13 amino acids. In germline, CDR1 is MGHDK, CDR2 SYGVNS. V lost 1 base, J lost 2 bases, and 2 bases lay in between. CDR3 sequence reads: CASSESNTGELFF. CDR3 nucleotide sequence: TGTGCCAGCAGTGAATCAAACACCGGGGAGCTGTTTTTT.

This clone was seen only a few times. This chain's CDR3 is CASSPGQGAETQYF. CDR3 in DNA: TGTGCCAGCTCACCCGGACAGGGGGCGGAGACCCAGTACTTC. The J gene is TRBJ2-5, the V gene TRBV18; 11 positions agree with TRBD1. The CDR3 has 14 residues. V lost 3 bases to trimming and J lost 5 bases; unmatched junction nucleotides: 2. Germline assignment: CDR1 KGHSH and CDR2 LQKENI.

This CDR3 is CASSLAAAESYNEQFF. CDR3 bases: TGCGCCAGCAGCTTGGCCGCGGCAGAATCCTACAATGAGCAGTTCTTC. V usage is TRBV5-1 and J usage is TRBJ2-1; D remains unclear. The CDR3 has 16 residues. The V gene lost 0 bases and the J gene lost 1 base, with 11 bases spanning the gap. Germline CDR1 is SGHRS and CDR2 is YFSETQ.

This clone was seen a handful of times. The V and J genes are TRBV28 and TRBJ1-2; D remains unclear. With 3 bases removed from V and 4 bases from J, the gap between germline ends came to 9 bases. The CDR3 extends over 13 amino acids. Germline V gives CDR1 MDHEN, CDR2 SYDVKM. The CDR3 coding sequence is TGTGCCAGCAGTTTGTGGAGTCCCTATGGCTACACCTTC. Protein: CASSLWSPYGYTF.

This clone was seen a handful of times. The CDR3: CASSSFGQPNTEAFF. The CDR3 DNA sequence: TGTGCCAGCAGTTCCTTTGGACAGCCTAACACTGAAGCTTTCTTT. V gene TRBV27 combines with J gene TRBJ1-1; TRBD1 is a possible D gene (6 bases). The V gene lost 4 bases and the J gene lost 2 bases, with 14 bases spanning the gap. The CDR3 sequence is 15 residues long. Germline V CDR1 and CDR2: MNHEY, SMNVEV (reference sequence).

This chain joins TRBV7-2 and TRBJ1-1, with D tentatively TRBD1 (5 bases). The CDR3 covers 14 residues. Trimming cost V 5 bases and J 0 bases, with 10 bases left between them. Germline CDR1 reads SGHTA; CDR2 reads FQGNSA. CDR3: CASSPTDLNTEAFF. The CDR3 nucleotides read TGTGCCAGCAGCCCGACAGATCTGAACACTGAAGCTTTCTTT.

In its sample, this clone was seen a few times. The CDR3 DNA follows: TGTGCCAGCAGTGAACAGGGGGAAGGGTACGAGCAGTACTTC. Residues: CASSEQGEGYEQYF. The V gene is TRBV2, the J gene TRBJ2-7, with 7 bases identical to TRBD1. The CDR3 runs to 14 residues. V shed 2 bases, J shed 4 bases, and the junction held 5 bases outside the gene matches. CDR1 is SNHLY and CDR2 is FYNNEI in the germline V gene.

This clone was observed a handful of times. The V call is TRBV18, the J call TRBJ2-5; the match to TRBD1 covers 7 bases. The J call may be wrong; the DNA end is better matched by TRBJ2-7. CDR1 is KGHSH and CDR2 is LQKENI in the germline V gene. The CDR3 runs 14 residues. CDR3 in amino acids: CASSPPGQSYEQYF. The CDR3 region has the DNA TGTGCCAGCTCACCCCCGGGACAGTCCTACGAGCAGTACTTC.

The chain employs TRBV5-1 and TRBJ2-5, with D maybe TRBD2 (5 bases). The V gene lost 0 bases and the J gene lost 4 bases, with 13 bases spanning the gap. Germline CDR1 is SGHRS and CDR2 is YFSETQ. The CDR3 is 15 amino acids. The CDR3 region has the DNA TGCGCCAGCAGCTTGGAGGGCCTTGAGGGAGAGACCCAGTACTTC. It yields the protein CASSLEGLEGETQYF.

This clone was seen a few times. The chain employs TRBV14 and TRBJ1-3; TRBD1 matches at 7 bases. This CDR3 comprises 15 residues. With 5 bases clipped from V and 3 bases from J, the junction kept 7 bases outside the gene matches. Per germline, CDR1 SGHDN and CDR2 FVKESK. The CDR3 protein is CASSSSGGLGNTIYF. The DNA for the CDR3 is TGTGCCAGCAGCTCCTCAGGGGGACTTGGAAACACCATATATTTT.

The V call is TRBV9, the J call TRBJ2-1; TRBD2 matches at 8 bases. The CDR3 length is 16 residues. Germline V CDR1 and CDR2: SGDLS, YYNGEE. With V trimmed by 0 bases and J by 7 bases, 9 bases remained unmatched. The CDR3 spells CASSVDPGGPGNEQFF. The DNA for the CDR3 is TGTGCCAGCAGCGTAGACCCGGGAGGGCCGGGGAATGAGCAGTTCTTC. Full variable domain (missing parts from reference TRBV9 and TRBJ2-1): DSGVTQTPKHLITATGQRVTLRCSPRSGDLSVYWYQQSLDQGLQFLIQYYNGEERAKGNILERFSAQQFPDLHSELNLSSLELGDSALYFCASSVDPGGPGNEQFFGPGTRLTVL.

This rearrangement joins TRBV18 to TRBJ2-5; TRBD2 might be the D (6 bases). In germline, CDR1 is KGHSH, CDR2 LQKENI. Trimming took off 3 bases at V and 2 bases at J, with 10 bases between the two ends. The length of the CDR3 is 14 residues. The CDR3: CASSPGTAQETQYF. As DNA, the CDR3 is TGTGCCAGCTCACCCGGGACTGCACAAGAGACCCAGTACTTC.

This clone was counted a few times. The genes are TRBV9 and TRBJ2-7; TRBD2 matches 10 bases. The V gene's germline CDR1 is SGDLS and CDR2 YYNGEE. After removal of 2 bases from V and 6 bases from J, the junction contained 5 bases not matched to a gene. The CDR3 is 14 amino acids. CDR3 in amino acids: CASSVSSGRGEQYF. DNA of the CDR3: TGTGCCAGCAGCGTCTCTAGCGGGAGAGGCGAGCAGTACTTC.

The chain links TRBV27 to TRBJ1-1; 7 bases agree with TRBD1. After removal of 3 bases from V and 4 bases from J, the junction contained 5 bases not matched to a gene. The CDR3 loop spans 14 amino acids. Germline lookup yields CDR1 MNHEY and CDR2 SMNVEV (reference sequence). The DNA of the CDR3 is TGTGCCAGCAGTTTCCGACAGGGTAGCACTGAAGCTTTCTTT. Protein: CASSFRQGSTEAFF.